Included here is one TCR beta chain sequence, with context. The antigen remains undetermined. A much larger clone differs from this one at a single base, so this may be a read error. This entry belongs to a study of blood T cells in healthy people across ages. Primers used in a second PCR of about 7 to 12 cycles were a sample-barcoded 5' primer and a J-beta primer mix. TCRdb re-called the 5' RACE reads through MiXCR, storing one row per CDR3 protein. This sample has about 670,000 distinct CDR3 sequences, with roughly half found just once. Germline V gives CDR1 DFQATT, CDR2 SNEGSKA (reference sequence). V lost 5 bases to trimming and J lost 7 bases; unmatched junction nucleotides: 9. The CDR3 totals 13 residues. The people who gave samples were healthy Caucasians from Russia, aged roughly 6 to 95. Samples each had at least 6 micrograms of total RNA extracted. The study's findings and limits: Diversity of TCR beta per million T cells declined in a roughly linear way with age. Because donor CMV status was unknown, expanded clonotype changes were possibly confounded.

Specimen: blood. The V gene is TRBV20-1, the J gene TRBJ1-2, with 8 bases identical to TRBD1. The origin of this receptor is a woman at least 80 years old in good health. This CDR3 reads CSAVAGTGRGYTF. DNA for the CDR3: TGCAGTGCTGTGGCCGGGACAGGACGTGGCTACACCTTC.